A selection of T cell receptor beta chains follows, all from one sample in a study of early T cells in non-severe SARS-CoV-2 infection. TCRdb reprocessed the 5' RACE reads via MiXCR and lists one record per CDR3 protein. The sample records tens of thousands of distinct CDR3 sequences, nearly 7.5% being singletons. Sequenced: whole blood. The receptors here all came from an adult who was a healthcare worker with PCR-confirmed SARS-CoV-2 infection or an uninfected control (not recorded which). CDR3s include the opening cysteine and the closing phenylalanine or tryptophan. Each record gives: CDR3 DNA, CDR3 protein, V gene, D gene, clone size, J gene. D genes are given only for firm matches. Only some rows state a clone size, as once, few, many or a class for expanded clones.

TGTGCCTGGAGCCTAAAGGGAGCCCCCTCAAAGTTCTTC | CAWSLKGAPSKFF | TRBV30 | . | few | TRBJ2-1
TGCGCCAGCAGCTTGGATCCAGGGACGCCCGCCTTC | CASSLDPGTPAF | TRBV5-1 | . | few | TRBJ1-2
TGTGCCACCAGCAGAGATCTGTGGGGGCCGAGGAATGAGCAGTTCTTC | CATSRDLWGPRNEQFF | TRBV15 | . | many | TRBJ2-1
TGTGCCAGCAGCTTAGTCGTCCCGGGACTGCAAATGAACACTGAAGCTTTCTTT | CASSLVVPGLQMNTEAFF | TRBV7-6 | . | few | TRBJ1-1
TGTGCCAGCAGTTTATGGGGCCCTAGCTCTGGGGCCAACGTCCTGACTTTC | CASSLWGPSSGANVLTF | TRBV28 | . | few | TRBJ2-6
TGCGCCAGCAGCTCGACTGGGGCCAACGTCCTGACTTTC | CASSSTGANVLTF | TRBV5-1 | . | . | TRBJ2-6
TGTGCCAGCAGCTCGGGGACTTTTGAGCAGTTCTTC | CASSSGTFEQFF | TRBV5-6 | . | many | TRBJ2-1
TGTGCCATCATGGGGGGACAGGGAGAAGAGACCCAGTACTTC | CAIMGGQGEETQYF | TRBV10-3 | TRBD1 | few | TRBJ2-5
TGTGCCAGCACCCAGGGGGCCTACTACGAGCAGTACTTC | CASTQGAYYEQYF | TRBV7-2 | TRBD1 | few | TRBJ2-7
TGCAGCGTTGCTTCCTCTGCGGGGCCTCAAGAGACCCAGTACTTC | CSVASSAGPQETQYF | TRBV29-1 | . | . | TRBJ2-5
TGTGCACAGGGGTCGAACACCGGGGAGCTGTTTTTT | CAQGSNTGELFF | TRBV7-9 | TRBD1 | few | TRBJ2-2
TGCAGTGCTAGAGTGACACCTACCAATCAGCCCCAGCATTTT | CSARVTPTNQPQHF | TRBV20-1 | . | many | TRBJ1-5
TGTGCCATCACGGAGACCCTGACCACTGAAGCTTTCTTT | CAITETLTTEAFF | TRBV10-3 | . | few | TRBJ1-1
TGTGCCAGCAGCGCGAACAGGGGAGACACTGAAGCTTTCTTT | CASSANRGDTEAFF | TRBV7-2 | TRBD1 | . | TRBJ1-1
TGTGCCAGCAGTTTAAACCGACGGAGATCTTACACTGAAGCTTTCTTT | CASSLNRRRSYTEAFF | TRBV27 | . | few | TRBJ1-1
TGCAGTGCTAGGAAAGCGGGGGGGGCAACGGATACGCAGTATTTT | CSARKAGGATDTQYF | TRBV20-1 | TRBD2 | few | TRBJ2-3
TGTGCCGGGAAGGGCTGGGCATATAACTATGGCTACACCTTC | CAGKGWAYNYGYTF | TRBV6-1 | . | once | TRBJ1-2
TGTGCCAGCAGTTCAGTCCTTGCCGGGGAGCTGTTTTTT | CASSSVLAGELFF | TRBV12-3/TRBV12-4 | . | . | TRBJ2-2
TGTGCCAGCAGCGTGGAACGGGGAATCCCAGATACGCAGTATTTT | CASSVERGIPDTQYF | TRBV9 | . | many | TRBJ2-3
TGTGCCAGCTCGATCGGCCTTGGGGGAGATACGCAGTATTTT | CASSIGLGGDTQYF | TRBV18 | . | many | TRBJ2-3
TGTGCCAGCAGTTTCCGGGGGTATAATTCACCCCTCCACTTT | CASSFRGYNSPLHF | TRBV12-3/TRBV12-4 | . | once | TRBJ1-6
TGTGCCAGCACCACGTTAATCGGGGCCAACGTCCTGACTTTC | CASTTLIGANVLTF | TRBV28 | . | . | TRBJ2-6
TGCAGTGCATACCACAGGGGGAGCTCCTACGAGCAGTACTTC | CSAYHRGSSYEQYF | TRBV20-1 | TRBD1 | . | TRBJ2-7
TGTGCCAGCAGTGTTACTAGCGGGGGCAATGAGCAGATCTTC | CASSVTSGGNEQIF | TRBV12-3/TRBV12-4 | TRBD2 | . | TRBJ2-1
TGTGCCAGCAGCTTAGAAGAGGGTGGGGGCAAGGTCTTC | CASSLEEGGGKVF | TRBV11-3 | . | . | TRBJ2-1
TGTGCCAGCAGTCCGGGACAGTCAAACACTGAAGCTTTCTTT | CASSPGQSNTEAFF | TRBV6-5 | TRBD1 | many | TRBJ1-1
TGTGCCAGCAGTTACTCTCGAGGGGGAGACACCATATATTTT | CASSYSRGGDTIYF | TRBV6-5 | . | . | TRBJ1-3
TGTGCCAGCAGCGCCGACAGGGGGACCACCCAGTATTTT | CASSADRGTTQYF | TRBV5-4 | TRBD1 | . | TRBJ2-3
TGTGCCTGGAGTGCAAAAGGGCCCTCCTACAATGAGCAGTTCTTC | CAWSAKGPSYNEQFF | TRBV30 | . | few | TRBJ2-1
TGTGCCAGCAGGCGAGGGGGCGCCCGGTCCTACAATGAGCAGTTCTTC | CASRRGGARSYNEQFF | TRBV28 | TRBD1 | few | TRBJ2-1
TGTGCCAGCAGTTTTCTAGCCGGCGGGGAGCTGTTTTTT | CASSFLAGGELFF | TRBV12-3/TRBV12-4 | . | . | TRBJ2-2
TGTGCCAGCAGCTTGGGGGGACACCTGAACACCGGGGAGCTGTTTTTT | CASSLGGHLNTGELFF | TRBV5-4 | . | . | TRBJ2-2
TGTGTCAGCAGCTTACGACGGGGCCCAGCGGGGAACGAGCAGTACTTC | CVSSLRRGPAGNEQYF | TRBV7-6 | TRBD2 | . | TRBJ2-7
TGTGCCAGCAGCCCCGAAGGAGGGGCTAGTAATCAGCCCCAGCATTTT | CASSPEGGASNQPQHF | TRBV4-2 | . | . | TRBJ1-5
TGTGCCAGCAGCCCGACGCGAGGGCTGGACACCGGGGAGCTGTTTTTT | CASSPTRGLDTGELFF | TRBV6-5 | . | . | TRBJ2-2
TGTGCCAGCAGCTTCCGGGAGATTGACTACGAGCAGTACTTC | CASSFREIDYEQYF | TRBV5-4 | . | many | TRBJ2-7
TGTGCCAGCAGTTATTTGACAGGGGGGAACACTGAAGCTTTCTTT | CASSYLTGGNTEAFF | TRBV6-2/TRBV6-3 | TRBD1 | . | TRBJ1-1
TGCAGTGCTAGTACAAACGCCAGGGGGGATACGCAGTATTTT | CSASTNARGDTQYF | TRBV20-1 | TRBD1 | few | TRBJ2-3